This T cell receptor beta chain was sequenced for a study of cytomegalovirus exposure and HLA in healthy donors. Per germline, CDR1 SGHAT and CDR2 FQNNGV. The CDR3 length is 15 residues. Trimming took 3 bases from V and 8 from J; bases not matched to a gene: 5. With 60 Vbeta and 13 Jbeta primers, the PCR was carried out. Some clones are missing from TCRdb's copy, which holds only in-frame ones; the method was immunoSEQ multiplex PCR. The sample comprises around 150,000 clones, 75% to 85% of which are singletons, and about 2.1% rests with the top ten. This clone was detected once. Its antigen remains unknown. Study-wide results and caveats: Cytomegalovirus-associated status was assigned to some 160 TCR beta chains. Rates of TCR association differed by HLA locus in a later analysis, with DRB1 highest and HLA-C lowest.

As for the donors, each was a healthy bone marrow donor. The chain uses TRBV11-2 and TRBJ2-1, with 12 nucleotides matching TRBD2. The clonotype comes from a woman younger than 30 in good health and CMV-seronegative. The specimen sequenced was PBMCs. The CDR3 DNA follows: TGTGCCAGCAGCTTGGGACTAGCGGGCGGCTATGAGCAGTTCTTC. Translation: CASSLGLAGGYEQFF.